This section outlines one TCR beta chain sequence together with its context. The target antigen is unknown. The data originate from a study of T cell repertoires in cytomegalovirus infection. Turning to the study itself: Well-studied HLA-B-restricted epitopes and recently identified HLA-C-restricted epitopes of CMV were both used in the study. The public TCR beta signatures pointed to both CMV infection and matching HLA type. General study results and limits: Identification of carriers of CMV plus the relevant HLA was performed using cumulative public TCR beta family frequency. Dominating the ex vivo response were TCR beta clonotypes that were CMV-specific and HLA-C-restricted.

One entry per CDR3 protein, called by TCRdb with MiXCR from the reads. Of approximately 350,000 distinct CDR3 sequences listed, roughly 34% are singletons. V lost 2 bases, J lost 4 bases, and 15 bases lay in between. Germline V gives CDR1 SGHDT, CDR2 YYEEEE. The CDR3 is made up of 15 amino acids. This receptor was obtained from a human donor in good health (CMV status not recorded). Some clones in this sample may be carry-over from other donors' samples. V gene TRBV5-6 combines with J gene TRBJ1-2, with a weak D call TRBD1 (5 bases). This specimen consisted of cultured PBMCs, obtained from culture after CMV antigen stimulation. As DNA, the CDR3 is TGTGCCAGCAGCTTCCTCGGTGCAGGGCTCTATGGCTACACCTTC. Protein product: CASSFLGAGLYGYTF.